The clone carrying this TCR beta chain was seen a single time. Here immunoSEQ multiplex PCR was the method, and the copy in TCRdb shows in-frame clones only, minus some. The sample lists 550,000 to 650,000 clones; 90% to 97% were seen once. This sample was taken from a study of shared clonotypes between healthy human individuals. At the level of the study: Aged 18 to 49, the donors were two women and a few men.

V lost 2 bases and J lost 4; bases outside the gene matches: 0. The CDR3 is made up of 14 amino acids. Germline lookup yields CDR1 MRHNA and CDR2 SNTAGT. Terminally differentiated effector memory CD45RA+ cells were left out of the naive CD8 fraction, which was CD45RO-negative and positively selected for CCR7. This TCR came from a woman aged 25 to 39 in good health. The specimen sequenced was naive CD8+ T cells sorted from blood. The chain joins TRBV6-4 to TRBJ1-5, with 9 bases that match TRBD1. The CDR3 is CASSDGTGNQPQHF. The CDR3 bases are TGTGCCAGCAGTGACGGGACAGGGAATCAGCCCCAGCATTTT.